The present T cell receptor beta chain was sequenced within a study of T cells in Graves' hyperthyroidism and ophthalmopathy. The TCR beta CDR3 regions underwent amplification using RNA transcripts as the source. First-round RT-PCR with HTBI primers amplified the TCR CDR3 region. TCRdb called the multiplex PCR reads again in MiXCR, with one record for every CDR3 protein. The data show roughly 300,000 distinct CDR3 sequences, about 14% seen once. Losses at the gene ends were 6 bases for V and 0 bases for J; bases not matched to a gene: 16. CDR1 is MDHEN, CDR2 SYDVKM, per germline. The CDR3 totals 21 residues. The study defined stable Graves' hyperthyroidism as no ophthalmopathy progression within 18 months. This clonotype turned up a few times.

Material: blood. The receptor was derived from a woman aged 25-40 years with Graves' hyperthyroidism. The gene calls are TRBV28 and TRBJ2-1, with 14 bases identical to TRBD2. The CDR3 loop reads CASRPLRLAGGQGYSYNEQFF. Written as DNA, the CDR3 is TGTGCCAGCAGGCCCCTTAGACTAGCGGGAGGGCAAGGGTACTCCTACAATGAGCAGTTCTTC. Combining the CDR3 with reference TRBV28 and TRBJ2-1 gives the whole variable domain DVKVTQSSRYLVKRTGEKVFLECVQDMDHENMFWYRQDPGLGLRLIYFSYDVKMKEKGDIPEGYSVSREKKERFSLILESASTNQTSMYLCASRPLRLAGGQGYSYNEQFFGPGTRLTVL.